This T cell receptor beta chain comes out of a study of T cell responses to AZD1222 COVID-19 vaccine. Study-wide results and caveats: Targeting of unmutated variant regions was reportedly seen in nearly half of spike-specific TCRs. Possibly, clonal diversity was underestimated; donors were largely white British and included more females.

The table came from immunoSEQ multiplex PCR; TCRdb's copy has only in-frame clones and leaves some out. The sample yields about 150,000 clones, about 87% seen once. Trimming cost V 1 base and J 5 bases, with 18 bases left between them. The CDR3 sequence is 17 residues long. Germline assignment: CDR1 LGHDT and CDR2 YNNKEL (reference sequence). The table lists this clone with a count of one. The antigen remains undetermined. This sample comprised peripheral blood, obtained on day 0 of AZD1222 vaccination. The rearrangement links TRBV3-1 (or the pseudogene TRBV3-2) to TRBJ2-1, with D tentatively TRBD2 (6 bases). The TCR sequence derives from an adult in good health. The CDR3 region has the DNA TGTGCCAGCAGCCAAGGAATTTTCGCGGGACCGAACAATGAGCAGTTCTTC. Its translation: CASSQGIFAGPNNEQFF.